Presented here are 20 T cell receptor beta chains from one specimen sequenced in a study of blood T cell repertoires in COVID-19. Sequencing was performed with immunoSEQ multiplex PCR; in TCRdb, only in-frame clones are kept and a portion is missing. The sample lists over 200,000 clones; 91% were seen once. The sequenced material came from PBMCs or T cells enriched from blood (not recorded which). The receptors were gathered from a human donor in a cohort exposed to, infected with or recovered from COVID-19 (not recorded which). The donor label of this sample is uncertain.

The CDR3 loop is CASSQDRGGNYGYTF. The DNA for the CDR3 is TGCGCCAGCAGCCAAGATCGCGGAGGGAACTATGGCTACACCTTC. The chain has TRBV4-3 and TRBJ1-2; D unresolved. Germline CDR1 reads LGHNA; CDR2 reads YSLEER. V dropped 0 bases and J dropped 2 bases, with 10 bases sitting between them. The CDR3 is made up of 15 amino acids.

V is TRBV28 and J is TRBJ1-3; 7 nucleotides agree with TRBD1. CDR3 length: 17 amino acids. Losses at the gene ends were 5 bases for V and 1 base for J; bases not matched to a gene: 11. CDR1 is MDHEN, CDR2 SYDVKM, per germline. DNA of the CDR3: TGTGCCAGCAGTCCCCCCGGGACAGAACTATCTGGAAACACCATATATTTT. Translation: CASSPPGTELSGNTIYF.

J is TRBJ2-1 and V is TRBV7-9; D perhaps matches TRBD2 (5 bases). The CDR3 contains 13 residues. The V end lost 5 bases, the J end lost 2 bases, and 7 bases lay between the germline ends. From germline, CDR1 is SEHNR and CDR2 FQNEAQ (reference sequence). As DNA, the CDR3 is TGTGCCAGCAGCCCCGGGACCTACAATGAGCAGTTCTTC. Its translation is CASSPGTYNEQFF.

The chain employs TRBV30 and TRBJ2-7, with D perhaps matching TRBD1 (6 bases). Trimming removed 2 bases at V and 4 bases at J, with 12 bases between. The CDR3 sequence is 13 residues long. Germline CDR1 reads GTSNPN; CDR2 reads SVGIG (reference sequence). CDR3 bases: TGTGCCTGGAGTTTTGGGGGCGCGTACGAGCAGTACTTC. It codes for CAWSFGGAYEQYF. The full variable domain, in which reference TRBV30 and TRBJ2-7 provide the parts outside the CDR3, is SQTIHQWPATLVQPVGSPLSLECTVEGTSNPNLYWYRQAAGRGLQLLFYSVGIGQISSEVPQNLSASRPQDRQFILSSKKLLLSDSGFYLCAWSFGGAYEQYFGPGTRLTVT.

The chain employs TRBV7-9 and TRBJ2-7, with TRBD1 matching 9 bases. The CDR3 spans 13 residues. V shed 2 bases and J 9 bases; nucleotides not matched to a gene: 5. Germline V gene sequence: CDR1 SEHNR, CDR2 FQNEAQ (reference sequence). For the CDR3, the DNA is TGTGCCAGCAGCTTAAGGACAGGGGAGGCGCAGTACTTC. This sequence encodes CASSLRTGEAQYF. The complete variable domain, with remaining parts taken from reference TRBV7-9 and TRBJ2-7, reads DTGVSQNPRHKITKRGQNVTFRCDPISEHNRLYWYRQTLGQGPEFLTYFQNEAQLEKSRLLSDRFSAERPKGSFSTLEIQRTEQGDSAMYLCASSLRTGEAQYFGPGTRLTVT.

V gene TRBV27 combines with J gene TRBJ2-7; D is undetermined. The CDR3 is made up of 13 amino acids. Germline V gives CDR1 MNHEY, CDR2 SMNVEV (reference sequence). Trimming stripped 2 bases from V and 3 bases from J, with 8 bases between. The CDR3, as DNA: TGTGCCAGCAGTTTACAGGCCGACTACGAGCAGTACTTC. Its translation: CASSLQADYEQYF.

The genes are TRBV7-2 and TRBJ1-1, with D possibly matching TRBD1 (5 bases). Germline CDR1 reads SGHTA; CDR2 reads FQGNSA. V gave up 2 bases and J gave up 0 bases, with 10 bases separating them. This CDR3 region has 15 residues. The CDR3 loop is CASSLLGALNTEAFF. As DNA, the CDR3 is TGTGCCAGCAGCTTACTAGGGGCTTTGAACACTGAAGCTTTCTTT.

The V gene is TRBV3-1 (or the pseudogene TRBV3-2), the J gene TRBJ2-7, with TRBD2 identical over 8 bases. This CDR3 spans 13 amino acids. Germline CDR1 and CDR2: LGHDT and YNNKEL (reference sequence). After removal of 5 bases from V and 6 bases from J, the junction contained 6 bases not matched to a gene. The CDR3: CASSLREVGEQYF. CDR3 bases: TGTGCCAGCAGCTTGCGGGAGGTGGGCGAGCAGTACTTC.

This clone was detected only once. The CDR3 loop reads CASSGGYTF. The CDR3 DNA follows: TGTGCCAGCTCAGGTGGCTACACCTTC. This chain links TRBV6-5 with TRBJ1-2; no clear D. Between the trimmed V and J ends, which lost 8 bases and 7 bases, there was a span of 5 bases. Looked up from germline, CDR1 is MNHEY and CDR2 is SVGAGI. The CDR3 extends over 9 amino acids.

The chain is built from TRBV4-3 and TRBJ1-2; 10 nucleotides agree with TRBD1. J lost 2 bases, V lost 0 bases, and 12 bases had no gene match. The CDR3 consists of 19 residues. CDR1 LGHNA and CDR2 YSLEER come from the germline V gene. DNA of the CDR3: TGCGCCAGCAGCCAAGATCTGGGTTTACCGGGACAGGGGAACTATGGCTACACCTTC. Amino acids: CASSQDLGLPGQGNYGYTF.

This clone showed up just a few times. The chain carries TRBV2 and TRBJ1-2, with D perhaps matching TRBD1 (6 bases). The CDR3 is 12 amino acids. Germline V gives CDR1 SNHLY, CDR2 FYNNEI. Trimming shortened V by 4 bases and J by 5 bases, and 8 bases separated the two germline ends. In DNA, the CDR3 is TGTGCCAGCAGTGCGGACAGTTATGGCTACACCTTC. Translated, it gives CASSADSYGYTF.

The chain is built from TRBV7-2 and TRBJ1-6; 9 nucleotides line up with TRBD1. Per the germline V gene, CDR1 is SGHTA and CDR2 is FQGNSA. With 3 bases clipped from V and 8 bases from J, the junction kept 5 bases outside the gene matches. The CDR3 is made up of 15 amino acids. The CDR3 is CASSFGDRVHSPLHF. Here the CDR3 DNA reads TGTGCCAGCAGCTTCGGGGACAGGGTTCATTCACCCCTCCACTTT.

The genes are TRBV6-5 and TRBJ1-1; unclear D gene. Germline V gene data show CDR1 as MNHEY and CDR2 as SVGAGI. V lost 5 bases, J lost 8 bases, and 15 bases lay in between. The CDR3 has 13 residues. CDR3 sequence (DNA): TGTGCCAGCAGTCCCCCCGGGAGGGTGGAAGCTTTCTTT. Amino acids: CASSPPGRVEAFF.

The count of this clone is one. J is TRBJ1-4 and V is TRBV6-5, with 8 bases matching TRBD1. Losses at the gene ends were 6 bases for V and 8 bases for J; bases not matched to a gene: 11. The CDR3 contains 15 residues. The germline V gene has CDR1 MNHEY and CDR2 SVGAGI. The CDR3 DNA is TGTGCCAGCAGCCACGCGCCAACAGGGGGGGAAAAACTGTTTTTT. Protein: CASSHAPTGGEKLFF.

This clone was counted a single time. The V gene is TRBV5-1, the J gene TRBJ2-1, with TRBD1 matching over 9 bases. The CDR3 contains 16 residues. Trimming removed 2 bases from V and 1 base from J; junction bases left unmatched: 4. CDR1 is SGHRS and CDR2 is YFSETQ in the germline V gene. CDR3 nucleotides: TGCGCCAGCAGCTTCACAGGGGGCCTTTCCTACAATGAGCAGTTCTTC. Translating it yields CASSFTGGLSYNEQFF.

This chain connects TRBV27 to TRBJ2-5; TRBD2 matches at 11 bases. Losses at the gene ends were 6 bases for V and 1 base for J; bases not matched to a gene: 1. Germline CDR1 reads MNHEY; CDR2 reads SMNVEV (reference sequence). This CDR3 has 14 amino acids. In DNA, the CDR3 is TGTGCCAGCAGACTAGCGGGGGCCCAAGAGACCCAGTACTTC. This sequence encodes CASRLAGAQETQYF.

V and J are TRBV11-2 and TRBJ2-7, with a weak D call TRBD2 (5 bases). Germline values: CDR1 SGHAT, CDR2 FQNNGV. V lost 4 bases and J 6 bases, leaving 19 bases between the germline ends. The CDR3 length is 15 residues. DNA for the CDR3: TGTGCCAGCAGCTCGCTTACGGGGTTCCGTGGCGAGCAGTACTTC. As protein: CASSSLTGFRGEQYF. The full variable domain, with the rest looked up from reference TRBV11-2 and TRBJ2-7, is EAGVAQSPRYKIIEKRQSVAFWCNPISGHATLYWYQQILGQGPKLLIQFQNNGVVDDSQLPKDRFSAERLKGVDSTLKIQPAKLEDSAVYLCASSSLTGFRGEQYFGPGTRLTVT.

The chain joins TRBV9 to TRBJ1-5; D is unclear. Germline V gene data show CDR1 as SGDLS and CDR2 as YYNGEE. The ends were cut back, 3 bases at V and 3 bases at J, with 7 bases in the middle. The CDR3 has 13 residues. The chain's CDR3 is CASSGGFNQPQHF. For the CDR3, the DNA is TGTGCCAGCAGCGGAGGGTTCAATCAGCCCCAGCATTTT.

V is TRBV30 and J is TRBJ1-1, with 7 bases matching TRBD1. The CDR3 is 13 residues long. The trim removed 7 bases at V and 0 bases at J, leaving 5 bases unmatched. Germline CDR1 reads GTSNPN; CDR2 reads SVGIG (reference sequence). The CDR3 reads CASTGQLNTEAFF. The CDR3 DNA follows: TGTGCCTCCACGGGACAGTTGAACACTGAAGCTTTCTTT.

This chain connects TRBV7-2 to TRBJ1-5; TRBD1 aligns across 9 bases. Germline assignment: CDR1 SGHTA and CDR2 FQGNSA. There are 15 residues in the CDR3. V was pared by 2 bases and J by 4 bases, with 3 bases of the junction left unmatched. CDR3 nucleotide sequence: TGTGCCAGCAGCTTAAGCGGGACAGGGAATCAGCCCCAGCATTTT. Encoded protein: CASSLSGTGNQPQHF.